A selection of T cell receptor beta chains follows, all from one sample in a study of cytomegalovirus exposure and HLA in healthy donors. Data came from immunoSEQ multiplex PCR; TCRdb stores just in-frame clones and leaves some out. The data show about 190,000 clones, with 70% to 80% seen just once and less than 15% held by the top ten. Sequenced material: PBMCs. The receptors here all came from a woman in her 30s in good health and CMV-seropositive. CDR3s include the opening cysteine and the closing phenylalanine or tryptophan. The D gene is left open where the match is weak. The size entry is marked missing in some rows and otherwise reads once, few, many or a size class.

d_gene	v_gene	j_gene	abundance	CDR3nt	CDR3aa
TRBD2	TRBV30	TRBJ2-5	few	TGTGCCTGGAGGACTAGCGGGGGCCAAGAGACCCAGTACTTC	CAWRTSGGQETQYF
.	TRBV27	TRBJ2-6	.	TGTGCCAGCACCCCCTTCTCTGGGGCCAACGTCCTGACTTTC	CASTPFSGANVLTF
TRBD2	TRBV4-2	TRBJ2-7	.	TGTGCCAGCAGCCAAGGGACTAGCGGGGACGCCTACGAGCAGTACTTC	CASSQGTSGDAYEQYF
TRBD2	TRBV11-2	TRBJ2-5	.	TGTGCCAGCAGGAGCGGGAGAAGAGAGACCCAGTACTTC	CASRSGRRETQYF
TRBD2	TRBV11-2	TRBJ2-1	.	TGTGCCAGCTTGGAAGGGAGGGCCGGTGAGCAGTTCTTC	CASLEGRAGEQFF
TRBD2	TRBV7-6	TRBJ2-1	.	TGTGCCAGCAGCCTAAACAGCGGGAGGGCCGATATGGCCCCCAAATGGCAGTTCTTC	CASSLNSGRADMAPKWQFF
TRBD2	TRBV7-9	TRBJ2-5	.	TGTGCCAGCAGCTCGCTTGGACTAGCGGGGGTTTCGAACCAAGAGACCCAGTACTTC	CASSSLGLAGVSNQETQYF
.	TRBV9	TRBJ2-2	few	TGTGCCAGCAGCCTGCATGGAGAGAGCGGGGAGCTGTTTTTT	CASSLHGESGELFF
TRBD1	TRBV5-4	TRBJ2-1	.	TGTGCCAGCAGCTTGGCCTTCTGGACAGGGGGTAATGAGCAGTTCTTC	CASSLAFWTGGNEQFF
.	TRBV2	TRBJ2-7	.	TGTGCCAGCAGTGGGGGGCCCTACTCCTACGAGCAGTACTTC	CASSGGPYSYEQYF
.	TRBV5-1	TRBJ1-1	.	TGCGCCAGCAGCTTGGGGCCCGCTGGCACTGAAGCTTTCTTT	CASSLGPAGTEAFF
.	TRBV2	TRBJ2-2	.	TGTGCCAGCAGTGAGTCCCCGACAACGAACACCGGGGAGCTGTTTTTT	CASSESPTTNTGELFF
.	TRBV7-6	TRBJ2-7	.	TGTGCCAGCAGCTTAGAGAGCAGGGGGGACTACGAGCAGTACTTC	CASSLESRGDYEQYF
TRBD1	TRBV6-6	TRBJ1-1	.	TGTGCCAGCATGAGACAGGGGGCTGCAGCTTTCTTT	CASMRQGAAAFF
.	TRBV5-4	TRBJ2-6	.	TGTGCCAGCAGCTTGGCCGTGGCCTCTGGGGCCAACGTCCTGACTTTC	CASSLAVASGANVLTF
.	TRBV7-2	TRBJ2-1	once	TGTGCCAGCAGCTTACGTAGAAGCTCCTACAATGAGCAGTTCTTC	CASSLRRSSYNEQFF
.	TRBV15	TRBJ2-5	.	TGTGCCACCAGCAGAGGGAAGGCAGGGGCCCAAGAGACCCAGTACTTC	CATSRGKAGAQETQYF
TRBD1	TRBV6-5	TRBJ1-2	.	TGTGCCAGCAGGGGACAGGGGGACTATGGCTACACCTTC	CASRGQGDYGYTF
.	TRBV6-5	TRBJ2-1	once	TGTGCCAGCAGTTACTCGGGGGCCTCCCCCTACAATGAGCAGTTCTTC	CASSYSGASPYNEQFF
.	TRBV7-2	TRBJ2-7	few	TGTGCCAGCAGCTCGTTCCCCGGAGGGGCCTACGAGCAGTACTTC	CASSSFPGGAYEQYF
.	TRBV5-4	TRBJ2-1	.	TGTGCCAGCGGCTTGTCAGCGGATCGCGATGAGCAGTTCTTC	CASGLSADRDEQFF
.	TRBV6-6	TRBJ1-1	.	TGTGCCATCCGGAGGGGGAACACTGAAGCTTTCTTT	CAIRRGNTEAFF
TRBD2	TRBV11-3	TRBJ2-2	.	TGTGCCAGCAGCCATACTAGCGGGGGAGTCACCGGGGAGCTGTTTTTT	CASSHTSGGVTGELFF
TRBD1	TRBV11-2	TRBJ2-7	.	TGTGCCAGCAGCCCCGAATACGACAGGGGGATTAACGAGCAGTACTTC	CASSPEYDRGINEQYF
.	TRBV4-1	TRBJ2-2	.	TGCGCCAGCAGCCAAGGCCAGTACACCGGGGAGCTGTTTTTT	CASSQGQYTGELFF
TRBD1	TRBV11-3	TRBJ2-7	.	TGTGCCAGCAGCTTAACGGGACAGGGGGCCGACGAGCAGTACTTC	CASSLTGQGADEQYF
.	TRBV5-6	TRBJ1-1	few	TGTGCCAGCAGCTTCATGAACACTGAAGCTTTCTTT	CASSFMNTEAFF
.	TRBV7-9	TRBJ1-6	.	TGTGCCAGCAGCTTAGGGGGGGGGACACCCCTCCACTTT	CASSLGGGTPLHF
.	TRBV7-2	TRBJ2-2	few	TGTGCCAGCAGCTTACAGGGGAACACCGGGGAGCTGTTTTTT	CASSLQGNTGELFF
TRBD1	TRBV27	TRBJ1-2	.	TGTGCCAGCAGTTTATACTACCGGACAGGGACCATCTATGGCTACACCTTC	CASSLYYRTGTIYGYTF
TRBD1	TRBV7-9	TRBJ2-7	.	TGTGCCAGCAGCCGGGAAGGGACAGGGGGCTACGAGCAGTACTTC	CASSREGTGGYEQYF
TRBD1	TRBV29-1	TRBJ2-3	.	TGCAGCGTTGAAGATCTTCTAACAGGGGGCACAGATACGCAGTATTTT	CSVEDLLTGGTDTQYF
TRBD1	TRBV15	TRBJ1-2	.	TGTGCCACCAGCCGGGACAGCCTCTATGGCTACACCTTC	CATSRDSLYGYTF
TRBD1	TRBV30	TRBJ2-7	.	TGTGCCTGGACCATAGGGGACAGGGCTTACGAGCAGTACTTC	CAWTIGDRAYEQYF
.	TRBV5-4	TRBJ2-7	.	TGTGCCAGCAGCTTGGCGGTAGCGGATATCTACGAGCAGTACTTC	CASSLAVADIYEQYF
.	TRBV6-5	TRBJ1-2	.	TGTGCCAGCAGTTACTCGTTCGGGTCTAACTATGGCTACACCTTC	CASSYSFGSNYGYTF
.	TRBV7-9	TRBJ1-3	few	TGTGCCAGCAGCTTAGGGCAGGCTGGAAACACCATATATTTT	CASSLGQAGNTIYF
.	TRBV28	TRBJ2-5	.	TGTGCCAGCAGACGGTGGAGAGCAGGGGCCCAGTACTTC	CASRRWRAGAQYF
TRBD2	TRBV27	TRBJ2-3	few	TGTGCCAGCAGTTCCCGACTAGCGGGAGGTACAGATACGCAGTATTTT	CASSSRLAGGTDTQYF
.	TRBV30	TRBJ2-7	once	TGTGCCTGGAGTGTACAGACCACCTACGAGCAGTACTTC	CAWSVQTTYEQYF
.	TRBV14	TRBJ2-7	.	TGTGCCAGCAGCCCCCACGGTCCCTACGAGCAGTACTTC	CASSPHGPYEQYF